A selection of T cell receptor beta chains follows, all from one sample in a study of cytomegalovirus exposure and HLA in healthy donors. Sequenced by immunoSEQ multiplex PCR; TCRdb stores in-frame clones only, minus some. The table shows more than 150,000 clones, with 79% occurring only once. Source material: PBMCs. The receptors come from a girl aged 5 to 17 in good health and CMV-seropositive. CDR3s include the opening cysteine and the closing phenylalanine or tryptophan. A D gene is named only where the DNA matches it firmly. Clone size appears in some rows only: once, few, many, or a class for an expanded clone.

clone_size d_call j_call v_call cdr3_aa cdr3_nt
NA TRBD1 TRBJ1-2 TRBV6-5 CASSAGQGFSYGYTF TGTGCCAGCAGTGCAGGACAGGGGTTTAGCTATGGCTACACCTTC
NA NA TRBJ1-4 TRBV7-2 CASSRGGNNEKLFF TGTGCCAGCAGCCGCGGGGGAAACAACGAAAAACTGTTTTTT
NA TRBD1 TRBJ1-6 TRBV19 CASKMTGNSPLHF TGTGCCAGTAAAATGACAGGGAATTCACCCCTCCACTTT
NA NA TRBJ1-6 TRBV16 CASSSSEALTGSPLHF TGTGCCAGCAGCTCATCAGAAGCCTTGACTGGGTCACCCCTCCACTTT
NA NA TRBJ2-5 TRBV10-2 CASSESGWEYQETQYF TGCGCCAGCAGTGAGTCGGGGTGGGAGTACCAAGAGACCCAGTACTTC
few TRBD1 TRBJ2-1 TRBV6-1 CASRLDRVYNEQFF TGTGCCAGCAGGTTGGACAGGGTCTACAATGAGCAGTTCTTC
NA TRBD1 TRBJ2-3 TRBV19 CASSTVSGGGDTQYF TGTGCCAGTAGTACGGTGTCAGGGGGCGGGGATACGCAGTATTTT
few NA TRBJ1-3 TRBV10-2 CATSPTRLGKDSSGNTIYF TGCGCCACCAGTCCGACCCGACTGGGGAAAGACAGCTCTGGAAACACCATATATTTT
NA TRBD2 TRBJ2-2 TRBV11-3 CASSPTSGATGELFF TGTGCCAGCAGCCCGACTAGCGGGGCCACCGGGGAGCTGTTTTTT
NA NA TRBJ1-3 TRBV7-2 CASSLAPTYSSGNTIYF TGTGCCAGCAGCTTAGCGCCGACATACAGCTCTGGAAACACCATATATTTT
NA NA TRBJ1-1 TRBV2 CASSVYGGLGTEAFF TGTGCCAGCAGTGTTTACGGGGGGCTGGGTACTGAAGCTTTCTTT
NA TRBD2 TRBJ2-2 TRBV5-4 CASSPGGAGTGELFF TGTGCCAGCAGCCCCGGGGGGGCGGGCACCGGGGAGCTGTTTTTT
once TRBD2 TRBJ2-2 TRBV9 CASSVGGAGGPPGELFF TGTGCCAGCAGCGTAGGGGGAGCGGGGGGGCCCCCCGGGGAGCTGTTTTTT
NA NA TRBJ2-2 TRBV6-6 CASSPITGELFF TGTGCCAGCAGTCCCATCACCGGGGAGCTGTTTTTT
NA NA TRBJ2-1 TRBV5-6 CASSLSEPYNEQFF TGTGCCAGCAGCCTCTCGGAGCCCTACAATGAGCAGTTCTTC
once TRBD1 TRBJ1-2 TRBV2 CASRGEGGGGYTF TGTGCCAGCAGGGGGGAAGGGGGCGGCGGCTACACCTTC
NA NA TRBJ2-5 TRBV15 CATSRGFTGVQETQYF TGTGCCACCAGCAGGGGATTTACAGGTGTCCAAGAGACCCAGTACTTC
NA NA TRBJ1-2 TRBV7-9 CASSLGQGGYTF TGTGCCAGCAGCTTAGGGCAGGGCGGCTACACCTTC
NA TRBD1 TRBJ1-3 TRBV18 CASSPETGGFSGNTIYF TGTGCCAGCTCACCTGAGACAGGGGGATTCTCTGGAAACACCATATATTTT
NA TRBD1 TRBJ2-3 TRBV2 CASSELMTGAADTQYF TGTGCCAGCAGTGAACTGATGACAGGGGCAGCAGATACGCAGTATTTT
NA TRBD1 TRBJ2-7 TRBV19 CASSIGDSSYEQYF TGTGCCAGTAGTATAGGGGACAGCTCCTACGAGCAGTACTTC
NA TRBD1 TRBJ1-2 TRBV4-1 CASSLGQGGSGYTF TGCGCCAGCAGCCTGGGACAGGGGGGGTCTGGCTACACCTTC
NA TRBD2 TRBJ2-5 TRBV15 CATSRAPGGGQETQYF TGTGCCACCAGCAGGGCTCCCGGGGGGGGGCAAGAGACCCAGTACTTC